This T cell receptor beta chain was sequenced in a study of blood T cell repertoires in COVID-19. The wider study: Researchers got acute and convalescent COVID-19 samples from the United States, Italy and Spain.

The CDR3 is made up of 16 amino acids. Germline CDR1 and CDR2: MGHRA and YSYEKL. Trimming took off 3 bases at V and 7 bases at J, with 16 bases between the two ends. The repertoire was sequenced with immunoSEQ multiplex PCR; TCRdb's copy has only in-frame clones and lacks some. The repertoire consists of some 350,000 clones, with over 75% occurring once and the leading ten covering approximately 5%. This sequence originates from a woman in her twenties or thirties who had recovered from COVID-19. Sequenced sample: PBMCs or T cells enriched from blood (not recorded which). The V call is TRBV4-1, the J call TRBJ1-6; a weak D match, TRBD1 (5 bases). This CDR3 reads CASSQGLGARNSPLHF. The CDR3 coding sequence is TGCGCCAGCAGCCAGGGCTTAGGGGCCAGGAATTCACCCCTCCACTTT.